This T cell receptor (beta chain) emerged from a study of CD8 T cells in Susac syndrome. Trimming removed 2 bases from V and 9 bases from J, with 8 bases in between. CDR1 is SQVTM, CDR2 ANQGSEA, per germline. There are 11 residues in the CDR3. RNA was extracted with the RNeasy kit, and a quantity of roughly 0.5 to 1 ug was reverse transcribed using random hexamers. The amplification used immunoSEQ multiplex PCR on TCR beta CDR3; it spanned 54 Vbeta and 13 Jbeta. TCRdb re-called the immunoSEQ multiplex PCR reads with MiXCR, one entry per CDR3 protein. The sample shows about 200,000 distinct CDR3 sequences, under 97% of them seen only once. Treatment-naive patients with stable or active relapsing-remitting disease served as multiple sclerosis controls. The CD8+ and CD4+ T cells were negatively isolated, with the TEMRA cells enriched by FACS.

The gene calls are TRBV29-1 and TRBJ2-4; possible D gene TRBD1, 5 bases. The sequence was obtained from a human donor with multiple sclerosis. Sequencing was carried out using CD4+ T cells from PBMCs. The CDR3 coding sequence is TGCAGCGTTGAAAAGGGGTCCATTCAGTACTTC. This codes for CSVEKGSIQYF. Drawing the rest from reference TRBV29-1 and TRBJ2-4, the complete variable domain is SAVISQKPSRDICQRGTSLTIQCQVDSQVTMMFWYRQQPGQSLTLIATANQGSEATYESGFVIDKFPISRPNLTFSTLTVSNMSPEDSSIYLCSVEKGSIQYFGAGTRLSVL.